The present T cell receptor (beta chain) was sequenced within a study of OX40 agonist ivuxolimab in advanced cancers. Overall study: Patients were treated with ivuxolimab, an agonistic anti-OX40 (CD134) antibody.

This clone was observed a single time. Profiled with immunoSEQ multiplex PCR; TCRdb holds only in-frame clones, not every one. The repertoire has nearly 25,000 clones, under 95% of them found once; the top ten carry approximately 49%. The CDR3 totals 16 residues. CDR1 and CDR2 (germline): SGHVS, FNYEAQ. With 5 bases clipped from V and 4 bases from J, the junction kept 9 bases outside the gene matches. This chain links TRBV7-6 with TRBJ2-5; TRBD2 aligns across 11 bases. The receptor was isolated from an adult with an advanced solid tumor such as melanoma, head and neck, liver or kidney cancer. Source: CD4+ or CD8+ T cells sorted from blood, taken in a trial of the OX40 agonist ivuxolimab. The chain's CDR3 is CASSPVAGGLGETQYF. The CDR3, as DNA: TGTGCCAGCAGCCCCGTAGCGGGGGGGCTAGGAGAGACCCAGTACTTC. The variable domain in full, completed from reference TRBV7-6 and TRBJ2-5, reads GAGVSQSPRYKVTKRGQDVALRCDPISGHVSLYWYRQALGQGPEFLTYFNYEAQQDKSGLPNDRFSAERPEGSISTLTIQRTEQRDSAMYRCASSPVAGGLGETQYFGPGTRLLVL.